Shown below are 2 T cell receptor beta chains from a single sample sequenced in a study of T cells in Graves' hyperthyroidism and ophthalmopathy. Amplified TCR beta CDR3 regions derived from RNA transcripts. Carried out on the TCR CDR3, a first-round RT-PCR used the HTBI primer set. Via MiXCR, TCRdb re-called the multiplex PCR reads, giving one row per CDR3 protein. The repertoire holds around 350,000 distinct CDR3 sequences, 13% to 15% seen once, with about 19% in the top ten. The sample consisted of blood. These receptors were collected from a woman aged 25-40 years with Graves' ophthalmopathy.

The chain joins TRBV6-1 to TRBJ2-4, with D possibly being TRBD1 or TRBD2 (5 bases each). Germline lookup yields CDR1 MNHNS and CDR2 SASEGT. The CDR3 totals 14 residues. Trimming took off 3 bases at V and 11 bases at J, with 17 bases between the two ends. Written as DNA, the CDR3 is TGTGCCAGCAGTGATAGTTCAGGGAGTCGAGTTCAGTACTTC. It yields the protein CASSDSSGSRVQYF.

This clonotype was detected many times. The rearrangement uses TRBV6-1 and TRBJ1-5, with 7 nucleotides matching TRBD1. The CDR3 has 15 residues. Looked up from germline, CDR1 is MNHNS and CDR2 is SASEGT. J lost 9 bases, V lost 3 bases, and 11 bases had no gene match. CDR3: CASSDQGQFLGPQHF. CDR3 DNA: TGTGCCAGCAGTGATCAGGGACAGTTCCTAGGGCCCCAGCATTTT.